The source of this T cell receptor beta chain is a study of CD8 T cells in ankylosing spondylitis. As to this clonotype: Its antigen is still unknown.

Study-wide results and caveats: Blood from ankylosing spondylitis patients appeared to carry a characteristic roughly 8-variant TCR beta motif.

TCRdb called the 5' RACE reads again in MiXCR, with one record for every CDR3 protein. The data contain about 800,000 distinct CDR3 sequences, about 10% of them singletons. CDR3 size: 14 residues. The V end lost 6 bases, the J end lost 1 base, and 12 bases lay between the germline ends. Looked up from germline, CDR1 is MNHEY and CDR2 is SVGAGI. The sequencing sample was made of blood, either unsorted or a sorted T cell fraction (not recorded which). The clonotype comes from a male donor with ankylosing spondylitis. V usage is TRBV6-5 and J usage is TRBJ2-5; a possible D gene is TRBD2 (5 bases). The CDR3 nucleotides are TGTGCCAGCAGGTTCTCGGGGAGCCAAGAGACCCAGTACTTC. Encoded protein: CASRFSGSQETQYF.